These 24 T cell receptor beta chains came from one sample sequenced in a study of early T cells in non-severe SARS-CoV-2 infection. TCRdb used MiXCR to reprocess the 5' RACE reads, holding one entry per CDR3 protein. The sample records around 66,000 distinct CDR3 sequences, around 14% being singletons. Source material: whole blood. The receptors shown here come from an adult who was a healthcare worker with PCR-confirmed SARS-CoV-2 infection or an uninfected control (not recorded which).

This clonotype has at least ten counts. The chain has TRBV29-1 and TRBJ2-1; maybe TRBD1 (6 bases). Trimming removed 1 base from V and 1 base from J, with 11 bases in between. The CDR3 is 15 amino acids. Germline V gives CDR1 SQVTM, CDR2 ANQGSEA. The CDR3 DNA reads TGCAGCGTTGAAGGGGGGCCCAGGTCCTACAATGAGCAGTTCTTC. It encodes CSVEGGPRSYNEQFF.

This clonotype was seen at least ten times. The chain has TRBV4-1 and TRBJ2-6; no clear D. V gave up 2 bases and J gave up 3 bases, with 2 bases separating them. This CDR3 has 13 residues. CDR1 MGHRA and CDR2 YSYEKL come from the germline V gene. CDR3 region: CASSQFGANVLTF. CDR3 coding DNA: TGCGCCAGCAGCCAATTTGGGGCCAACGTCCTGACTTTC.

The rearrangement uses TRBV9 and TRBJ1-4; D ambiguous. This CDR3 is built from 15 residues. Germline V gives CDR1 SGDLS, CDR2 YYNGEE. Between the trimmed V and J ends, which lost 1 base and 8 bases, there was a span of 15 bases. Here the CDR3 DNA reads TGTGCCAGCAGCGTAATTGGAGGTCAACACGAAAAACTGTTTTTT. Residues: CASSVIGGQHEKLFF. Looking up the rest from reference TRBV9 and TRBJ1-4 gives the full variable domain: DSGVTQTPKHLITATGQRVTLRCSPRSGDLSVYWYQQSLDQGLQFLIQYYNGEERAKGNILERFSAQQFPDLHSELNLSSLELGDSALYFCASSVIGGQHEKLFFGSGTQLSVL.

This clonotype was detected a few times. DNA of the CDR3: TGTGCCAGCAGCTTTAGCACTTCCTACGAGCAGTACTTC. Protein product: CASSFSTSYEQYF. This sequence joins TRBV7-9 and TRBJ2-7, with D unclear. CDR1 and CDR2 (germline): SEHNR, FQNEAQ (reference sequence). CDR3 size: 13 residues. V was shortened by 3 bases and J by 1 base, with 7 bases between the two germline ends.

The chain combines TRBV27 with TRBJ2-2; D might be TRBD2 (6 bases). The germline V gene encodes CDR1 MNHEY and CDR2 SMNVEV (reference sequence). Trimming removed 8 bases at V and 7 bases at J, with 20 bases between. The CDR3 contains 15 residues. This CDR3 is CASCPTGSGGGELFF. CDR3 coding DNA: TGTGCCAGCTGTCCTACCGGGAGTGGTGGCGGGGAGCTGTTTTTT.

The CDR3 loop reads CASSRGGAGLGAFF. CDR3 nucleotides: TGTGCCAGCAGTCGAGGGGGCGCGGGATTAGGAGCTTTCTTT. The chain couples TRBV28 to TRBJ1-1; 7 bases line up with TRBD1. The CDR3 spans 14 residues. The ends lost 5 bases at V and 10 bases at J; junction bases unmatched: 13. Looked up from germline, CDR1 is MDHEN and CDR2 is SYDVKM. The full variable domain, in which reference TRBV28 and TRBJ1-1 provide the parts outside the CDR3, is DVKVTQSSRYLVKRTGEKVFLECVQDMDHENMFWYRQDPGLGLRLIYFSYDVKMKEKGDIPEGYSVSREKKERFSLILESASTNQTSMYLCASSRGGAGLGAFFGQGTRLTVV.

The chain uses TRBV24-1 and TRBJ1-2; a weak D match, TRBD1 (5 bases). Deletions cut 1 base from V and 6 bases from J, with 11 bases between. This CDR3 contains 14 residues. Germline V gives CDR1 KGHDR, CDR2 SFDVKD. The CDR3 spells CATSDLSGDHGYTF. The CDR3 region has the DNA TGTGCCACCAGTGATTTATCGGGGGATCATGGCTACACCTTC.

This clonotype occurred many times. The chain joins TRBV29-1 to TRBJ2-1, with 9 nucleotides matching TRBD1. This CDR3 has 15 residues. Germline V gene data show CDR1 as SQVTM and CDR2 as ANQGSEA. After removal of 2 bases from V and 4 bases from J, the junction contained 6 bases not matched to a gene. The CDR3: CSVEWRTGVYNEQFF. As DNA, the CDR3 is TGCAGCGTTGAATGGAGGACAGGGGTGTACAATGAGCAGTTCTTC.

This chain uses TRBV28 with TRBJ2-3; 7 nucleotides line up with TRBD2. Germline CDR1 is MDHEN and CDR2 is SYDVKM. The CDR3 loop spans 16 amino acids. V lost 1 base to trimming and J lost 0 bases; unmatched junction nucleotides: 4. The CDR3 here is CASSLFPSGSTDTQYF. The CDR3, as DNA: TGTGCCAGCAGTTTATTCCCTAGCGGAAGCACAGATACGCAGTATTTT.

In this sample, this clonotype turned up many times. The rearrangement links TRBV20-1 to TRBJ2-5; TRBD2 agrees at 13 bases. Germline V gene data show CDR1 as DFQATT and CDR2 as SNEGSKA (reference sequence). The CDR3 length is 16 residues. V was clipped by 1 base and J by 5 bases; unmatched bases: 7. CDR3 bases: TGCAGTGCTAGAGGACTAGCGGGAGGATGGGAGGAGACCCAGTACTTC. Its translation is CSARGLAGGWEETQYF.

This clonotype was counted only a few times. The chain carries TRBV10-3 and TRBJ2-3; TRBD2 agrees at 9 bases. CDR1 and CDR2 (germline): ENHRY, SYGVKD. With 2 bases clipped from V and 4 bases from J, the junction kept 1 base outside the gene matches. This CDR3 has 14 amino acids. The DNA for the CDR3 is TGTGCCATCAGTGAGGGGACTAGCTCAGATACGCAGTATTTT. Its protein product is CAISEGTSSDTQYF.

This clonotype turned up a few times. V and J are TRBV24-1 and TRBJ1-5, with 7 bases lining up with TRBD1. The trim removed 2 bases at V and 5 bases at J, leaving 8 bases unmatched. The length of the CDR3 is 16 residues. CDR1 and CDR2 from the germline V gene are KGHDR and SFDVKD. This chain's CDR3 is CATSDSTRQGDQPQHF. Written as DNA, the CDR3 is TGTGCCACCAGTGATTCTACCCGACAGGGAGATCAGCCCCAGCATTTT.

This clonotype was seen more than once but under ten times. V usage is TRBV28 and J usage is TRBJ1-5; D not certain. This CDR3 has 12 residues. Germline V gene sequence: CDR1 MDHEN, CDR2 SYDVKM. Trimming removed 5 bases at V and 7 bases at J, with 9 bases between. Here the CDR3 DNA reads TGTGCCAGCAGTATCGTCGGGCAGCCCCAGCATTTT. Translation gives CASSIVGQPQHF.

This clonotype turned up a few times. This rearrangement joins TRBV24-1 to TRBJ1-3; no reliable D call. Germline V gives CDR1 KGHDR, CDR2 SFDVKD. This CDR3 is 12 amino acids long. V lost 4 bases, J lost 7 bases, and 7 bases lay in between. CDR3 residues: CATSDPQNTIYF. The CDR3 nucleotides read TGTGCCACCAGTGACCCCCAGAACACCATATATTTT.

This clonotype was observed a few times. The chain has TRBV29-1 and TRBJ2-3; D is perhaps TRBD1 (5 bases). This CDR3 spans 11 amino acids. CDR1 is SQVTM and CDR2 is ANQGSEA in the germline V gene. Between the trimmed V and J ends, which lost 0 bases and 14 bases, there was a span of 12 bases. CDR3 loop: CSVEEGLSGYF. In DNA, the CDR3 is TGCAGCGTTGAAGAGGGGCTGAGTGGGTATTTT.

The V gene is TRBV5-1, the J gene TRBJ2-3, with D possibly TRBD2 on 5 matching bases. The V gene lost 0 bases and the J gene lost 4 bases, with 12 bases spanning the gap. Germline CDR1 and CDR2: SGHRS and YFSETQ. This CDR3 is built from 15 residues. In DNA, the CDR3 is TGCGCCAGCAGCTTGGGAGGTCAGAGGGCAGATACGCAGTATTTT. Translation gives CASSLGGQRADTQYF.

The V and J genes are TRBV29-1 and TRBJ1-1; D perhaps matches TRBD1 (5 bases). V lost 7 bases and J 0 bases, leaving 12 bases between the germline ends. CDR1 and CDR2 from the germline V gene are SQVTM and ANQGSEA. The CDR3 length is 13 residues. The CDR3 here is CSGTRALNTEAFF. The CDR3 DNA reads TGCAGCGGGACCAGGGCCCTGAACACTGAAGCTTTCTTT.

The chain joins TRBV27 to TRBJ2-7; D remains unclear. Trimming pared 7 bases from V and 13 bases from J, leaving 17 bases between. Germline V gene data show CDR1 as MNHEY and CDR2 as SMNVEV (reference sequence). The CDR3 runs 11 residues. The CDR3 coding sequence is TGTGCCAGCACCGGTCCAGACGAAGGTTACTTC. Translation gives CASTGPDEGYF.

This clonotype has a handful of counts. J is TRBJ1-2 and V is TRBV3-1; 9 positions match TRBD1. The junction had 4 bases not matched to a gene; V was cut back by 3 bases and J by 8 bases. CDR3 size: 13 residues. Germline V gives CDR1 LGHDT, CDR2 YNNKEL (reference sequence). The CDR3 sequence is CASSQRTGEGYTF. The CDR3 bases are TGTGCCAGCAGCCAGAGGACAGGGGAAGGCTACACCTTC.

This clonotype came up a few times. The rearrangement uses TRBV7-2 and TRBJ2-3; 10 bases line up with TRBD1. V shed 5 bases, J shed 4 bases, and the junction held 9 bases outside the gene matches. The CDR3 consists of 16 residues. CDR1 is SGHTA, CDR2 FQGNSA, per germline. CDR3 sequence reads: CASSLVGTGAADTQYF. CDR3 nucleotides: TGTGCCAGCAGCCTAGTGGGGACAGGGGCCGCAGATACGCAGTATTTT.

In DNA, the CDR3 is TGTGCCAGCAGGGGACTAGCGGGAGTATCAGATACGCAGTATTTT. Its protein is CASRGLAGVSDTQYF. The rearrangement joins TRBV11-2 to TRBJ2-3, with 14 bases that match TRBD2. Germline trimming cut 6 bases from V and 4 bases from J; bases unmatched to any gene: 3. This CDR3 comprises 15 residues. Germline V CDR1 and CDR2: SGHAT, FQNNGV.

This clonotype came up many times. V is TRBV12-3 or TRBV12-4 and J is TRBJ1-1; D may be TRBD1 (6 bases). This CDR3 contains 16 residues. Trimming took 2 bases from V and 6 from J, leaving 19 bases between them. The CDR3 DNA follows: TGTGCCAGCAGTTTAAGGAACAGGGTATCAAATGCTGAAGCTTTCTTT. This codes for CASSLRNRVSNAEAFF.

This clonotype has at least ten counts. The chain joins TRBV18 to TRBJ1-1; D ambiguous. Germline CDR1 reads KGHSH; CDR2 reads LQKENI. This CDR3 contains 14 residues. V was shortened by 0 bases and J by 1 base, with 6 bases between the two germline ends. The CDR3 DNA is TGTGCCAGCTCACCACCGCCCGGGAACACTGAAGCTTTCTTT. Translation: CASSPPPGNTEAFF.

This rearrangement joins TRBV6-5 to TRBJ1-1; D is uncertain. This CDR3 is built from 14 residues. The germline V gene encodes CDR1 MNHEY and CDR2 SVGAGI. V lost 2 bases, J lost 1 base, and 8 bases lay in between. CDR3 DNA sequence: TGTGCCAGCAGTTACAACCTGCCGAACACTGAAGCTTTCTTT. Amino acids: CASSYNLPNTEAFF.